This T cell receptor (beta chain) emerged from a study of cytomegalovirus exposure and HLA in healthy donors. Whole-study findings and limits: For presence/absence analyses, sequencing depth was assumed to be roughly uniform across donors.

V trimming: 4 bases; J trimming: 4 bases; junction bases outside the gene matches: 6. This CDR3 spans 15 amino acids. Germline-derived CDR1 and CDR2 are SNHLY and FYNNEI. Note on this clone: As yet, its antigen is unknown.

PCR amplification relied on 60 Vbeta primers (plus 13 Jbeta primers). Profiled with immunoSEQ multiplex PCR; TCRdb holds only in-frame clones, not every one. Among 150,000 to 180,000 clones listed, 70% to 90% were seen once. The genes are TRBV2 and TRBJ2-7; 11 nucleotides line up with TRBD2. The TCR was taken from a woman between 18 and 29 years old in good health and CMV-seronegative. Sequenced sample: PBMCs. The CDR3 is CASSGVGTSGYEQYF. Written as DNA, the CDR3 is TGTGCCAGCAGTGGGGTCGGGACTAGCGGATACGAGCAGTACTTC.